Listed here is a single T cell receptor beta chain. PCR was performed using 60 Vbeta and 13 Jbeta primers. Data came from immunoSEQ multiplex PCR; TCRdb stores just in-frame clones and leaves some out. The repertoire holds around 93,000 clones, approximately 60% seen once, with about 5.4% in the top ten. Germline V gene lookup returns CDR1 SNHLY and CDR2 FYNNEI. V lost 5 bases and J 8 bases, leaving 15 bases between the germline ends. This CDR3 has 14 residues. The sample comes from a study of cytomegalovirus exposure and HLA in healthy donors. The sample comprised PBMCs. The J gene is TRBJ1-4, the V gene TRBV2; no reliable D call. The clonotype was recovered from a boy younger than 18 in good health and CMV-seropositive. CDR3 in DNA: TGTGCCAGCAGTCTCCAGGCTCTGGGCGAAAAACTGTTTTTT. Translating it yields CASSLQALGEKLFF.